These 26 T cell receptor beta chains share one sample of origin, sequenced in a study of blood T cell repertoires in COVID-19. Clones were sequenced by immunoSEQ multiplex PCR, and TCRdb holds only the in-frame ones, with some missing. The sample records over 45,000 clones, 91% being singletons. The sample comprised peripheral blood. The receptors stem from a human donor in a cohort sampled during active COVID-19.

The rearrangement joins TRBV6-6 to TRBJ2-7, with a tentative D call TRBD2 (6 bases). The length of the CDR3 is 15 residues. Germline CDR1 reads MNHNY; CDR2 reads SVGAGI (reference sequence). V shed 2 bases and J shed 3 bases, with 14 bases lying between them. CDR3 sequence (DNA): TGTGCCAGCAGTTACGGTGGGGGGAATAACTACGAGCAGTACTTC. Residues: CASSYGGGNNYEQYF.

This chain joins TRBV19 and TRBJ2-1, with TRBD1 matching over 12 bases. J was trimmed by 6 bases and V by 3 bases; bases with no gene match: 3. Germline CDR1 reads LNHDA; CDR2 reads SQIVND (reference sequence). The CDR3 covers 15 residues. The CDR3 DNA sequence: TGTGCCAGTAGTATGGGACAGGGGGCCTCCAATGAGCAGTTCTTC. Translation gives CASSMGQGASNEQFF.

The chain carries TRBV2 and TRBJ2-7; no reliable D call. Germline V gene data show CDR1 as SNHLY and CDR2 as FYNNEI. The CDR3 runs to 12 residues. Trimming cost V 3 bases and J 3 bases, with 6 bases left between them. CDR3 in DNA: TGTGCCAGCAGTGACTTAATCTACGAGCAGTACTTC. It codes for CASSDLIYEQYF.

The chain links TRBV7-9 to TRBJ2-3; 7 bases match TRBD1. CDR1 SEHNR and CDR2 FQNEAQ come from the germline V gene (reference sequence). The CDR3 has 15 residues. V lost 6 bases and J lost 2; bases outside the gene matches: 8. The CDR3 loop is CASRAWDRYTDTQYF. In nucleotides, the CDR3 is TGTGCCAGCAGAGCCTGGGACAGATACACAGATACGCAGTATTTT.

The chain joins TRBV3-1 (or the pseudogene TRBV3-2) to TRBJ2-1, with 13 bases lining up with TRBD2. Germline assignment: CDR1 LGHDT and CDR2 YNNKEL (reference sequence). The CDR3 runs to 15 residues. V lost 2 bases to trimming and J lost 8 bases; unmatched junction nucleotides: 3. This CDR3 is CASSQRLAGGDEQFF. The CDR3, as DNA: TGTGCCAGCAGCCAACGACTAGCGGGAGGCGATGAGCAGTTCTTC.

This clone came up once. The chain is built from TRBV5-1 and TRBJ1-1; 7 positions match TRBD1. CDR1 and CDR2 (germline): SGHRS, YFSETQ. This CDR3 spans 15 amino acids. The V segment lost 2 bases and the J segment 5 bases; nucleotides outside the gene matches: 9. This chain's CDR3 is CASSLLTGFATEAFF. DNA for the CDR3: TGCGCCAGCAGCTTACTGACAGGGTTCGCGACTGAAGCTTTCTTT. Together with reference TRBV5-1 and TRBJ1-1, the CDR3 gives the full variable domain: KAGVTQTPRYLIKTRGQQVTLSCSPISGHRSVSWYQQTPGQGLQFLFEYFSETQRNKGNFPGRFSGRQFSNSRSEMNVSTLELGDSALYLCASSLLTGFATEAFFGQGTRLTVV.

The chain couples TRBV29-1 to TRBJ2-1; D is uncertain. CDR3 size: 14 residues. Deletions cut 3 bases from V and 0 bases from J, with 9 bases between. Germline CDR1 and CDR2: SQVTM and ANQGSEA. The CDR3 spells CSVESLSSYNEQFF. The CDR3 DNA reads TGCAGCGTTGAGAGCTTGAGCTCCTACAATGAGCAGTTCTTC.

The chain is built from TRBV3-1 (or the pseudogene TRBV3-2) and TRBJ1-1, with D unclear. V was shortened by 4 bases and J by 1 base, with 16 bases between the two germline ends. The germline gives CDR1 LGHDT, CDR2 YNNKEL (reference sequence). This CDR3 spans 16 amino acids. The CDR3 DNA follows: TGTGCCAGCAGCCGAGCCCCGGGAAACAAGAACACTGAAGCTTTCTTT. This gives the protein CASSRAPGNKNTEAFF.

V gene TRBV7-3 combines with J gene TRBJ2-3, with D possibly TRBD1 on 6 matching bases. Germline V gene lookup returns CDR1 SGHTA and CDR2 FQGTGA. Trimming pared 1 base from V and 1 base from J, leaving 12 bases between. CDR3 length: 16 amino acids. CDR3 region: CASSLMVRGGTDTQYF. The CDR3 DNA sequence: TGTGCCAGCAGCTTAATGGTCAGGGGAGGCACAGATACGCAGTATTTT.

The chain links TRBV7-2 to TRBJ1-1; D is possibly TRBD1 (6 bases). V lost 5 bases and J lost 6, with 13 bases in between. From germline, CDR1 is SGHTA and CDR2 FQGNSA. CDR3 length equals 13 residues. The CDR3 loop is CASSPGVGPEAFF. The CDR3 coding sequence is TGTGCCAGCAGCCCAGGGGTCGGGCCTGAAGCTTTCTTT.

J is TRBJ1-1 and V is TRBV18, with 10 bases lining up with TRBD1. This CDR3 spans 18 amino acids. Germline V gene sequence: CDR1 KGHSH, CDR2 LQKENI. The junction had 13 bases not matched to a gene; V was cut back by 4 bases and J by 2 bases. DNA for the CDR3: TGTGCCAGCTCACGGAACTACAAAGGACAGGGGGGAAACACTGAAGCTTTCTTT. Translation gives CASSRNYKGQGGNTEAFF.

This sequence joins TRBV30 and TRBJ1-2; tentative D call: TRBD1 (5 bases). V lost 4 bases and J lost 4, with 10 bases in between. The CDR3 is 12 amino acids. In germline, CDR1 is GTSNPN, CDR2 SVGIG (reference sequence). The CDR3 loop is CAWIRDSYGYTF. As DNA, the CDR3 is TGTGCCTGGATCAGGGATAGCTATGGCTACACCTTC. The full variable domain, rest sourced from reference TRBV30 and TRBJ1-2, is SQTIHQWPATLVQPVGSPLSLECTVEGTSNPNLYWYRQAAGRGLQLLFYSVGIGQISSEVPQNLSASRPQDRQFILSSKKLLLSDSGFYLCAWIRDSYGYTFGSGTRLTVV.

This CDR3 is CASSLDRTGRQSPLHF. CDR3 sequence (DNA): TGTGCCAGCAGCTTGGACAGGACAGGGCGACAGTCACCCCTCCACTTT. The genes are TRBV7-8 and TRBJ1-6; 8 bases line up with TRBD1. V lost 3 bases to trimming and J lost 10 bases; unmatched junction nucleotides: 11. The CDR3 extends over 16 amino acids. CDR1 and CDR2 (germline): SGHVS, FQNEAQ.

This clone was counted once. This rearrangement joins TRBV7-3 to TRBJ2-3; no clear D. CDR1 and CDR2 (germline): SGHTA, FQGTGA. The CDR3 contains 13 residues. V was cut by 2 bases and J by 4 bases, with 7 bases left in between. Here the CDR3 reads CASSLSPPDTQYF. The CDR3 coding sequence is TGTGCCAGCAGCTTATCTCCCCCAGATACGCAGTATTTT.

The rearrangement uses TRBV25-1 and TRBJ2-1, with D possibly being TRBD1 (7 bases). The CDR3 is made up of 13 amino acids. V shed 8 bases and J shed 6 bases, with 14 bases lying between them. Germline values: CDR1 MGHDK, CDR2 SYGVNS. CDR3 sequence: CASGGGFSNEQFF. CDR3 bases: TGTGCCAGCGGAGGGGGCTTTAGCAATGAGCAGTTCTTC.

The rearrangement uses TRBV28 and TRBJ1-4, with no clear D. CDR1 MDHEN and CDR2 SYDVKM come from the germline V gene. The CDR3 consists of 12 residues. Trimming removed 4 bases from V and 3 bases from J, with 3 bases in between. The CDR3 is CASSSANEKLFF. CDR3 sequence (DNA): TGTGCCAGCAGTTCGGCTAATGAAAAACTGTTTTTT.

V is TRBV6-1 and J is TRBJ2-5, with D uncertain. In germline, CDR1 is MNHNS, CDR2 SASEGT. The CDR3 runs 14 residues. Trimming removed 0 bases at V and 9 bases at J, with 14 bases between. In nucleotides, the CDR3 is TGTGCCAGCAGTGAAGCCCGGGTTTATCTGGCCCAGTACTTC. Protein product: CASSEARVYLAQYF.

This clone came up a few times. The rearrangement links TRBV19 to TRBJ1-5; 7 positions agree with TRBD1. V was clipped by 6 bases and J by 6 bases; unmatched bases: 5. The germline gives CDR1 LNHDA, CDR2 SQIVND (reference sequence). The CDR3 is made up of 13 amino acids. This CDR3 is CASRIQGVQPQHF. In DNA form, the CDR3 reads TGTGCCAGTAGGATCCAGGGGGTTCAGCCCCAGCATTTT.

Here the CDR3 DNA reads TGTGCCTGGAGTGTAGGATTTGGGGCGGAGTATGGCTACACCTTC. Encoded protein: CAWSVGFGAEYGYTF. V gene TRBV30 combines with J gene TRBJ1-2, with D possibly TRBD1 on 5 matching bases. Trimming pared 0 bases from V and 5 bases from J, leaving 16 bases between. Germline-derived CDR1 and CDR2 are GTSNPN and SVGIG (reference sequence). CDR3 length: 15 residues.

This chain uses TRBV18 with TRBJ2-7, with D tentatively TRBD2 (6 bases). Trimming took off 1 base at V and 3 bases at J, with 13 bases between the two ends. The CDR3 sequence is 15 residues long. Germline CDR1 is KGHSH and CDR2 is LQKENI. The CDR3 coding sequence is TGTGCCAGCTCACCACAACGGGAGTTTAGCTACGAGCAGTACTTC. It translates to CASSPQREFSYEQYF.

The rearrangement uses TRBV14 and TRBJ2-3; 10 bases align to TRBD2. The germline gives CDR1 SGHDN, CDR2 FVKESK. This CDR3 is built from 16 residues. Germline trimming cut 4 bases from V and 5 bases from J; bases unmatched to any gene: 9. The CDR3 DNA sequence: TGTGCCAGCAGCCCACACCCTAGCGGGGGTGGAGATACGCAGTATTTT. Protein sequence: CASSPHPSGGGDTQYF.

Turning to this clone: A junction end diverges from the germline sequence, so it may reflect a read error. This chain links TRBV7-9 with TRBJ2-7; D is uncertain. The CDR3 has 10 amino acids. The germline V gene has CDR1 SEHNR and CDR2 FQNEAQ (reference sequence). This chain's CDR3 is CASVGSSVEF. The CDR3 nucleotides read TGTGCCAGCGTCGGGTCCTCCGTTGAATTC. Variable domain in full (rest from reference TRBV7-9 and TRBJ2-7): DTGVSQNPRHKITKRGQNVTFRCDPISEHNRLYWYRQTLGQGPEFLTYFQNEAQLEKSRLLSDRFSAERPKGSFSTLEIQRTEQGDSAMYLCASVGSSVEFGPGTRLTVT.

The chain is built from TRBV20-1 and TRBJ1-2; D is unresolved. The CDR3 is 11 amino acids. Trimming took off 5 bases at V and 3 bases at J, with 7 bases between the two ends. Germline V CDR1 and CDR2: DFQATT, SNEGSKA (reference sequence). The CDR3 DNA is TGCAGTGCTGTGCGGGACTATGGCTACACCTTC. Translating gives CSAVRDYGYTF.

This sequence joins TRBV7-3 and TRBJ2-1, with 7 positions matching TRBD1. Losses at the gene ends were 2 bases for V and 0 bases for J; bases not matched to a gene: 10. This CDR3 spans 18 amino acids. Looked up from germline, CDR1 is SGHTA and CDR2 is FQGTGA. The CDR3 nucleotides read TGTGCCAGCAGCTTATATCCGGCCGGGACAGTCTCCTACAATGAGCAGTTCTTC. Translation gives CASSLYPAGTVSYNEQFF.

The V call is TRBV3-1 (or the pseudogene TRBV3-2), the J call TRBJ1-3; D is unclear. Germline CDR1 and CDR2: LGHDT and YNNKEL (reference sequence). The V end was cut by 3 bases, the J end by 4 bases, with 7 bases between. CDR3 size: 13 residues. The CDR3 DNA reads as TGTGCCAGCAGCCAGGCAGTGGGAAACACCATATATTTT. This gives the protein CASSQAVGNTIYF.

The rearrangement joins TRBV6-5 to TRBJ2-2, with D unresolved. V was cut by 6 bases and J by 3 bases, with 11 bases left in between. In germline, CDR1 is MNHEY, CDR2 SVGAGI. The CDR3 length is 14 residues. For the CDR3, the DNA is TGTGCCAGCAGGAACCAGGATTACACCGGGGAGCTGTTTTTT. Protein sequence: CASRNQDYTGELFF.